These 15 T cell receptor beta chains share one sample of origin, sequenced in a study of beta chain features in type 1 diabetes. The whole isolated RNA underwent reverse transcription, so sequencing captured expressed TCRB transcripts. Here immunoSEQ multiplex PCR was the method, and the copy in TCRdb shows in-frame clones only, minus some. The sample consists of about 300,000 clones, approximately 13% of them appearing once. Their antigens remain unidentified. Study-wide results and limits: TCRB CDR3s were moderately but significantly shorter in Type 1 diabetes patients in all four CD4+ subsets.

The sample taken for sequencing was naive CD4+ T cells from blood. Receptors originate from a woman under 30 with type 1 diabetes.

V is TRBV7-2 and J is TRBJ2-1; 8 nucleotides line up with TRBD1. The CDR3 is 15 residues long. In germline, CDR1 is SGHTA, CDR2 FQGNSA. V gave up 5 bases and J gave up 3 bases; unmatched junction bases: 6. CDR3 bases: TGTGCCAGCAGCCCTGGACAGGGTGGCTACAATGAGCAGTTCTTC. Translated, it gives CASSPGQGGYNEQFF.

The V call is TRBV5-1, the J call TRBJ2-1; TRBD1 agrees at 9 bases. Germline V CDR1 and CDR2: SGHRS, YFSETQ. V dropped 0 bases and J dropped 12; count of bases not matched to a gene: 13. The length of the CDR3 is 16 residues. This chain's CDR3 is CASSLALGQGIMGQFF. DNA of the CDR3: TGCGCCAGCAGCTTGGCCTTAGGACAGGGGATAATGGGGCAGTTCTTC.

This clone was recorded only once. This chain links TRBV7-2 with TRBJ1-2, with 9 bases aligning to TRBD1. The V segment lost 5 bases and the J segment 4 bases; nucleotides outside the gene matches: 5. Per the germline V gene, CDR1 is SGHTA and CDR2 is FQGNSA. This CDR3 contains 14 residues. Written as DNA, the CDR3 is TGTGCCAGCAGCGTAGAGACAGGGGGCTATGGCTACACCTTC. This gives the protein CASSVETGGYGYTF. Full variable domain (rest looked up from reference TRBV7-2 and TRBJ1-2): GAGVSQSPSNKVTEKGKDVELRCDPISGHTALYWYRQSLGQGLEFLIYFQGNSAPDKSGLPSDRFSAERTGGSVSTLTIQRTQQEDSAVYLCASSVETGGYGYTFGSGTRLTVV.

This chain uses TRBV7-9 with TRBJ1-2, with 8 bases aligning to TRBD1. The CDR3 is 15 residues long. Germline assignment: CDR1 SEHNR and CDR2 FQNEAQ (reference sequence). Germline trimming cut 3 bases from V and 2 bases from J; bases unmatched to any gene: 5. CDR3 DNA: TGTGCCAGCAGCTTGGGCGACAGGGGCAACTATGGCTACACCTTC. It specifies CASSLGDRGNYGYTF.

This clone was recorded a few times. The CDR3 sequence: CASSPGPGQSTDTQYF. The DNA for the CDR3 is TGTGCCAGCAGCCCCGGACCGGGACAGAGCACAGATACGCAGTATTTT. The chain is built from TRBV9 and TRBJ2-3, with 7 bases aligning to TRBD1. Trimming took 4 bases from V and 0 from J; bases not matched to a gene: 8. This CDR3 contains 16 residues. Germline values: CDR1 SGDLS, CDR2 YYNGEE.

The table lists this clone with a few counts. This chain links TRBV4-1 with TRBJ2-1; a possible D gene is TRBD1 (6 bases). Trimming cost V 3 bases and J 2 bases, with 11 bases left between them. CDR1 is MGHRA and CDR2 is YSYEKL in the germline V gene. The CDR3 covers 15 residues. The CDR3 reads CASSHQQGPYNEQFF. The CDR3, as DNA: TGCGCCAGCAGCCACCAACAGGGCCCCTACAATGAGCAGTTCTTC.

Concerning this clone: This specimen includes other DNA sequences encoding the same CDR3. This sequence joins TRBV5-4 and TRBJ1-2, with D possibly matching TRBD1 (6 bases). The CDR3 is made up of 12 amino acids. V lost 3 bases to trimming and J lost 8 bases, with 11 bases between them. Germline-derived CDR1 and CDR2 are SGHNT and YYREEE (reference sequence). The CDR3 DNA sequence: TGTGCCAGCAGCTCTACAGGGTACGGCTACACCTTC. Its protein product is CASSSTGYGYTF.

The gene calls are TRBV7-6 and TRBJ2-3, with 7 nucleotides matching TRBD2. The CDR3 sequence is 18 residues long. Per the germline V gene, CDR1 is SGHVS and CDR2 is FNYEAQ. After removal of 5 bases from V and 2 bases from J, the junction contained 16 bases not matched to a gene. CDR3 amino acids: CASSLGLGVGTTTDTQYF. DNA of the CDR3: TGTGCCAGCAGCCTTGGACTAGGGGTCGGCACCACCACAGATACGCAGTATTTT.

CDR3: CASSHLGPGLAHLDEQFF. The CDR3 DNA reads TGTGCCAGCAGCCACCTCGGCCCGGGACTAGCGCACTTGGATGAGCAGTTCTTC. This chain uses TRBV14 with TRBJ2-1; 10 bases line up with TRBD2. This CDR3 has 18 residues. Germline CDR1 and CDR2: SGHDN and FVKESK. With V trimmed by 3 bases and J by 8 bases, 16 bases remained unmatched.

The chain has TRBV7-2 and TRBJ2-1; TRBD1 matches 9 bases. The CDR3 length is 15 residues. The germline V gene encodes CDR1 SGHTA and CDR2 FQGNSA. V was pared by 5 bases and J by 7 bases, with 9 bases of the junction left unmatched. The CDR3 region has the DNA TGTGCCAGCAGCCCAGACAGGGGGGCTGGTAATGAGCAGTTCTTC. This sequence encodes CASSPDRGAGNEQFF.

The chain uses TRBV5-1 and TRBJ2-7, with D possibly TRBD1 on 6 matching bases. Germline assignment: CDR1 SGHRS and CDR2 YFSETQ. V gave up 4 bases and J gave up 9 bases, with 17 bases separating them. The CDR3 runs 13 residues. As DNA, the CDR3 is TGCGCCAGCAGCCGACGACAGGAGCCCCCGCAGTACTTC. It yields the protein CASSRRQEPPQYF.

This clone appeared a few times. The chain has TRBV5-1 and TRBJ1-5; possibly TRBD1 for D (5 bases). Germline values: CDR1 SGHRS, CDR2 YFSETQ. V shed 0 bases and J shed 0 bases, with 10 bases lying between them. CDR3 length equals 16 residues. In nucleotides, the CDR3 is TGCGCCAGCAGCTTGGGGTCGACAGATAGCAATCAGCCCCAGCATTTT. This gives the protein CASSLGSTDSNQPQHF.

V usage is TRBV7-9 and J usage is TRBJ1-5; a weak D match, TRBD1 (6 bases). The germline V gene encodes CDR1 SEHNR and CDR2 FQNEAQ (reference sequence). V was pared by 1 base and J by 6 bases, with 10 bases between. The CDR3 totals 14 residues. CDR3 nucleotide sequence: TGTGCCAGCAGCTTAGAAGGGGGGGGTCAGCCCCAGCATTTT. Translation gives CASSLEGGGQPQHF. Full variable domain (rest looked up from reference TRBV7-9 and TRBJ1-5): DTGVSQNPRHKITKRGQNVTFRCDPISEHNRLYWYRQTLGQGPEFLTYFQNEAQLEKSRLLSDRFSAERPKGSFSTLEIQRTEQGDSAMYLCASSLEGGGQPQHFGDGTRLSIL.

The CDR3 region has the DNA TGTGCCAGTAGGAGGACAGGCGGCTACACCTTC. This codes for CASRRTGGYTF. This rearrangement joins TRBV19 to TRBJ1-2; the match to TRBD1 covers 7 bases. Germline V gene data show CDR1 as LNHDA and CDR2 as SQIVND (reference sequence). The trim removed 6 bases at V and 8 bases at J, leaving 3 bases unmatched. The CDR3 extends over 11 amino acids.

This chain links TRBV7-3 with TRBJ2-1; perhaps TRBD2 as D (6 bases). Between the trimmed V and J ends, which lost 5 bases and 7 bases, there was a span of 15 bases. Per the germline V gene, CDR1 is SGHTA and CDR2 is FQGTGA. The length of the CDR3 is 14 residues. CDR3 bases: TGTGCCAGCAGCCCGACCAGGCTAGCGAATGAGCAGTTCTTC. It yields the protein CASSPTRLANEQFF.